The rows below give T cell receptor beta chains drawn from one sample of a study of blood T cell repertoires in COVID-19. Libraries were prepared by immunoSEQ multiplex PCR; TCRdb keeps only in-frame clonotypes and omits some of them. The table shows roughly 500,000 clones, with roughly 90% occurring only once. Material for sequencing was PBMCs or T cells enriched from blood (not recorded which). The receptors derive from a middle-aged woman who had recovered from COVID-19. The CDR3 runs from the conserved cysteine through the conserved F or W. Fields, in order: D gene, clone size, J gene, V gene, CDR3 protein, CDR3 DNA. A D gene is named only where the DNA matches it firmly. A row's size may be missing; if present it is once, few, many or a size class.

D gene: TRBD2; clone size: .; J gene: TRBJ2-3; V gene: TRBV9; CDR3 protein: CASSVSSGTSGTSTDTQYF; CDR3 DNA: TGTGCCAGCAGCGTTTCATCCGGGACTAGCGGGACTAGCACAGATACGCAGTATTTT
D gene: .; clone size: .; J gene: TRBJ2-1; V gene: TRBV12-1; CDR3 protein: CASSTSGSSGYNEQFF; CDR3 DNA: TGTGCCAGCAGCACCAGCGGGAGTAGTGGCTACAATGAGCAGTTCTTC
D gene: .; clone size: .; J gene: TRBJ2-2; V gene: TRBV5-8; CDR3 protein: CASSRQIANTGELFF; CDR3 DNA: TGTGCCAGCAGCCGACAGATCGCGAACACCGGGGAGCTGTTTTTT
D gene: .; clone size: .; J gene: TRBJ1-2; V gene: TRBV24-1; CDR3 protein: CATSDPGIAYGYTF; CDR3 DNA: TGTGCCACCAGTGATCCCGGGATAGCCTATGGCTACACCTTC
D gene: .; clone size: .; J gene: TRBJ2-7; V gene: TRBV7-6; CDR3 protein: CASSSRQTNYEQYF; CDR3 DNA: TGTGCCAGCAGCTCAAGACAGACGAACTACGAGCAGTACTTC
D gene: TRBD1; clone size: .; J gene: TRBJ1-2; V gene: TRBV12-3/TRBV12-4; CDR3 protein: CASSRQGLYGYTF; CDR3 DNA: TGTGCCAGCAGCCGACAGGGGCTCTATGGCTACACCTTC
D gene: TRBD1; clone size: once; J gene: TRBJ1-2; V gene: TRBV5-1; CDR3 protein: CASSGAGQGYGYTF; CDR3 DNA: TGCGCCAGCAGCGGAGCGGGACAGGGCTATGGCTACACCTTC
D gene: TRBD1; clone size: .; J gene: TRBJ1-6; V gene: TRBV25-1; CDR3 protein: CASSESGTGGYSPLHF; CDR3 DNA: TGTGCCAGCAGTGAATCGGGGACAGGGGGTTATTCACCCCTCCACTTT
D gene: TRBD2; clone size: .; J gene: TRBJ2-1; V gene: TRBV3-1/TRBV3-2; CDR3 protein: CASSSSGRRKNEQFF; CDR3 DNA: TGTGCCAGCAGCAGTAGCGGGAGGCGTAAGAATGAGCAGTTCTTC
D gene: TRBD2; clone size: .; J gene: TRBJ2-4; V gene: TRBV12-5; CDR3 protein: CASGLVLWEGLNIQYF; CDR3 DNA: TGTGCTAGTGGTTTGGTTCTCTGGGAGGGTTTGAACATTCAGTACTTC
D gene: .; clone size: .; J gene: TRBJ2-5; V gene: TRBV15; CDR3 protein: CATSRDRLTGETQYF; CDR3 DNA: TGTGCCACCAGCAGAGATCGACTGACCGGGGAGACCCAGTACTTC
D gene: .; clone size: .; J gene: TRBJ1-2; V gene: TRBV19; CDR3 protein: CASSIDGRYGYTF; CDR3 DNA: TGTGCCAGTAGTATAGACGGTAGATATGGCTACACCTTC
D gene: TRBD1; clone size: .; J gene: TRBJ1-1; V gene: TRBV4-1; CDR3 protein: CASRGDRGRETEAFF; CDR3 DNA: TGCGCCAGCAGGGGGGACAGGGGCCGGGAAACTGAAGCTTTCTTT
D gene: .; clone size: .; J gene: TRBJ1-1; V gene: TRBV12-3/TRBV12-4; CDR3 protein: CASSFQGSTEAFF; CDR3 DNA: TGTGCCAGCAGTTTCCAGGGATCTACTGAAGCTTTCTTT
D gene: .; clone size: .; J gene: TRBJ2-7; V gene: TRBV30; CDR3 protein: CAWSIVGAGLEQYF; CDR3 DNA: TGTGCCTGGAGTATTGTTGGGGCAGGGCTTGAGCAGTACTTC
D gene: TRBD2; clone size: .; J gene: TRBJ2-5; V gene: TRBV7-2; CDR3 protein: CASGGLAGGVAETQYF; CDR3 DNA: TGTGCCAGCGGGGGACTAGCGGGAGGCGTTGCGGAGACCCAGTACTTC
D gene: .; clone size: few; J gene: TRBJ2-2; V gene: TRBV5-1; CDR3 protein: CASLANTGELFF; CDR3 DNA: TGCGCCAGTCTAGCGAACACCGGGGAGCTGTTTTTT
D gene: .; clone size: .; J gene: TRBJ1-2; V gene: TRBV10-2; CDR3 protein: CASSESGGYYTF; CDR3 DNA: TGCGCCAGCAGTGAGTCTGGAGGCTACTACACCTTC
D gene: .; clone size: .; J gene: TRBJ1-5; V gene: TRBV3-1/TRBV3-2; CDR3 protein: CASSQDMAGTQPQHF; CDR3 DNA: TGTGCCAGCAGCCAAGATATGGCGGGGACTCAGCCCCAGCATTTT
D gene: .; clone size: .; J gene: TRBJ2-1; V gene: TRBV24-1; CDR3 protein: CATSVGSSNEQFF; CDR3 DNA: TGTGCCACCAGTGTGGGCAGCTCGAATGAGCAGTTCTTC
D gene: .; clone size: .; J gene: TRBJ1-3; V gene: TRBV7-6; CDR3 protein: CASSLGQGGTGNTIYF; CDR3 DNA: TGTGCCAGCAGCTTAGGGCAGGGCGGGACTGGAAACACCATATATTTT
D gene: TRBD1; clone size: .; J gene: TRBJ1-2; V gene: TRBV29-1; CDR3 protein: CSVVGQGLTGGGYTF; CDR3 DNA: TGCAGCGTTGTAGGACAGGGTCTTACCGGGGGTGGCTACACCTTC
D gene: .; clone size: few; J gene: TRBJ1-2; V gene: TRBV4-3; CDR3 protein: CASSTTSGEGYTF; CDR3 DNA: TGCGCCAGCAGCACCACAAGTGGGGAGGGCTACACCTTC
D gene: .; clone size: .; J gene: TRBJ1-1; V gene: TRBV6-4; CDR3 protein: CASSGNPGNTEAFF; CDR3 DNA: TGTGCCAGCAGTGGAAACCCCGGGAACACTGAAGCTTTCTTT
D gene: TRBD2; clone size: once; J gene: TRBJ2-7; V gene: TRBV7-8; CDR3 protein: CASTGTSWEQYF; CDR3 DNA: TGTGCCAGCACCGGGACTAGCTGGGAGCAGTACTTC
D gene: .; clone size: .; J gene: TRBJ2-4; V gene: TRBV7-2; CDR3 protein: CASSLVGGAGDIQYF; CDR3 DNA: TGTGCCAGCAGCTTAGTTGGAGGGGCCGGGGACATTCAGTACTTC
D gene: .; clone size: .; J gene: TRBJ1-5; V gene: TRBV5-8; CDR3 protein: CASSLGVYSNQPQHF; CDR3 DNA: TGTGCCAGCAGCTTAGGGGTTTATAGCAATCAGCCCCAGCATTTT
D gene: .; clone size: .; J gene: TRBJ1-5; V gene: TRBV7-8; CDR3 protein: CASSLARGGGNQPQHF; CDR3 DNA: TGTGCCAGCAGCTTAGCGCGAGGGGGGGGCAATCAGCCCCAGCATTTT
D gene: .; clone size: .; J gene: TRBJ2-7; V gene: TRBV9; CDR3 protein: CASSVAESYEQYF; CDR3 DNA: TGTGCCAGCAGCGTAGCTGAGTCCTACGAGCAGTACTTC